The 32 T cell receptor beta chains listed next were all sequenced from one sample in a study of blood T cells in healthy people across ages. A second PCR, run for about 6 to 12 cycles, used a sample-barcoded 5' primer plus a J-beta primer mix. MiXCR, run by TCRdb on the 5' RACE reads, gives a single entry per CDR3 protein. The sample consists of roughly 1,800,000 distinct CDR3 sequences, around 48% of them appearing once. Source material: blood. All receptors come from a woman between 40 and 50 years old in good health.

The J gene is TRBJ2-1, the V gene TRBV6-5; 9 nucleotides line up with TRBD1. Trimming at V came to 6 bases and at J to 4 bases, leaving 7 bases not matched to a gene. Germline lookup yields CDR1 MNHEY and CDR2 SVGAGI. The CDR3 is 15 residues long. The CDR3 spells CASSFSGQGYNEQFF. The CDR3 nucleotides are TGTGCCAGCAGCTTCTCGGGACAGGGTTACAATGAGCAGTTCTTC.

This clonotype was observed a few times. This chain connects TRBV4-3 to TRBJ2-1, with a tentative D call TRBD2 (6 bases). Deletions cut 1 base from V and 3 bases from J, with 13 bases between. The germline gives CDR1 LGHNA, CDR2 YSLEER. CDR3 length equals 16 residues. This CDR3 is CASSQVRDGSYNEQFF. CDR3 DNA: TGCGCCAGCAGCCAAGTCCGGGACGGGAGCTACAATGAGCAGTTCTTC.

This clonotype is a singleton in its sample. As DNA, the CDR3 is TGCAGTGCTAGAGGGGAGCGGGGCAACTCCTACGAGCAGTACTTC. Protein product: CSARGERGNSYEQYF. This rearrangement joins TRBV20-1 to TRBJ2-7, with 7 bases aligning to TRBD2. Germline CDR1 DFQATT, CDR2 SNEGSKA (reference sequence). V was clipped by 1 base and J by 0 bases; unmatched bases: 6. The CDR3 consists of 15 residues.

CDR3: CASSQEMAQPQHF. The CDR3 coding sequence is TGCGCCAGCAGCCAAGAAATGGCACAGCCCCAGCATTTT. This rearrangement joins TRBV4-1 to TRBJ1-5; D gene uncertain. The CDR3 extends over 13 amino acids. The V gene lost 0 bases and the J gene lost 7 bases, with 7 bases spanning the gap. Per the germline V gene, CDR1 is MGHRA and CDR2 is YSYEKL.

V is TRBV28 and J is TRBJ2-4; tentatively, D is TRBD2 (6 bases). V was trimmed by 3 bases and J by 2 bases, leaving 8 bases between them. This CDR3 contains 14 residues. The germline gives CDR1 MDHEN, CDR2 SYDVKM. The CDR3 coding sequence is TGTGCCAGCAGTTTGGGGGGTCCCAAAAACATTCAGTACTTC. It is translated as CASSLGGPKNIQYF.

V usage is TRBV4-3 and J usage is TRBJ1-2, with D unresolved. Trimming took off 2 bases at V and 4 bases at J, with 11 bases between the two ends. There are 14 residues in the CDR3. Germline V gene lookup returns CDR1 LGHNA and CDR2 YSLEER. The CDR3: CASSQWGGFYGYTF. CDR3 nucleotides: TGCGCCAGCAGCCAATGGGGAGGATTCTATGGCTACACCTTC.

In its sample, this clonotype was seen a few times. The rearrangement joins TRBV20-1 to TRBJ1-2; 8 nucleotides match TRBD1. The trim removed 6 bases at V and 8 bases at J, leaving 11 bases unmatched. The CDR3 is 13 amino acids. CDR1 and CDR2 (germline): DFQATT, SNEGSKA (reference sequence). In DNA, the CDR3 is TGCAGTGCCAAACCGACGACAGGGGCGGGCTACACCTTC. The encoded protein is CSAKPTTGAGYTF.

The rearrangement uses TRBV6-5 and TRBJ2-5; D gene unclear. V lost 3 bases, J lost 4 bases, and 12 bases lay in between. This CDR3 has 14 amino acids. CDR1 and CDR2 from the germline V gene are MNHEY and SVGAGI. DNA of the CDR3: TGTGCCAGCAGTTATGGGTTAGGTGGAGAGACCCAGTACTTC. The encoded protein is CASSYGLGGETQYF.

Sample share makes this clonotype medium-sized (0.01 to 0.1%). The genes are TRBV20-1 and TRBJ2-3; tentative D call: TRBD1 (5 bases). Germline V lookup: CDR1 DFQATT, CDR2 SNEGSKA (reference sequence). Deletions cut 5 bases from V and 0 bases from J, with 18 bases between. CDR3 size: 16 residues. CDR3 sequence reads: CSALRIGETSTDTQYF. The CDR3, as DNA: TGCAGTGCTCTCCGGATAGGGGAAACGAGCACAGATACGCAGTATTTT.

J is TRBJ2-4 and V is TRBV10-3; 9 bases match TRBD2. V dropped 0 bases and J dropped 13; count of bases not matched to a gene: 7. This CDR3 region has 14 residues. CDR1 ENHRY and CDR2 SYGVKD come from the germline V gene. The CDR3 loop is CAISESNLAGGQYF. CDR3 DNA: TGTGCCATCAGTGAGTCGAATTTGGCGGGGGGGCAGTACTTC.

The chain couples TRBV18 to TRBJ2-6; perhaps D is TRBD1 or TRBD2 (5 bases each). Trimming shortened V by 5 bases and J by 0 bases, and 8 bases separated the two germline ends. The CDR3 is 15 amino acids. Per the germline V gene, CDR1 is KGHSH and CDR2 is LQKENI. CDR3 nucleotides: TGTGCCAGCTCAGAGGGGCGCTCTGGGGCCAACGTCCTGACTTTC. The encoded protein is CASSEGRSGANVLTF.

A few counts support this clonotype. The genes are TRBV11-2 and TRBJ2-1, with 7 bases aligning to TRBD2. CDR1 and CDR2 (germline): SGHAT, FQNNGV. With 5 bases clipped from V and 4 bases from J, the junction kept 8 bases outside the gene matches. The CDR3 is 15 residues long. Here the CDR3 DNA reads TGTGCCAGCAGCGCTAGCGGAGTCCTATACAATGAGCAGTTCTTC. Amino acids: CASSASGVLYNEQFF. Full variable domain (outside the CDR3, taken from reference TRBV11-2 and TRBJ2-1): EAGVAQSPRYKIIEKRQSVAFWCNPISGHATLYWYQQILGQGPKLLIQFQNNGVVDDSQLPKDRFSAERLKGVDSTLKIQPAKLEDSAVYLCASSASGVLYNEQFFGPGTRLTVL.

This clonotype was observed a few times. The rearrangement joins TRBV20-1 to TRBJ2-1; 9 bases are shared with TRBD2. Germline values: CDR1 DFQATT, CDR2 SNEGSKA (reference sequence). The CDR3 length is 12 residues. J lost 8 bases, V lost 6 bases, and 5 bases had no gene match. CDR3 bases: TGCAGTGCCCTAGCGGGGCAGGATGAGCAGTTCTTC. Protein: CSALAGQDEQFF.

This sequence joins TRBV6-5 and TRBJ2-5; 9 bases fit TRBD2. Germline V lookup: CDR1 MNHEY, CDR2 SVGAGI. Trimming cost V 6 bases and J 0 bases; bases outside gene matches: 5. This CDR3 has 15 residues. CDR3: CASSRAGGYQETQYF. The CDR3 DNA reads as TGTGCCAGCAGCCGAGCGGGGGGATACCAAGAGACCCAGTACTTC.

To note about this clonotype: A junction end diverges from the germline sequence, so it may reflect a read error. V usage is TRBV12-3 or TRBV12-4 and J usage is TRBJ2-1, with 7 bases aligning to TRBD2. The length of the CDR3 is 17 residues. The CDR3 spells CASSLYAGGKSYNKQFF. The DNA for the CDR3 is TGTGCCAGCAGTTTATATGCCGGGGGGAAATCCTACAATAAGCAGTTCTTC.

The rearrangement uses TRBV6-5 and TRBJ1-2; 8 bases align to TRBD1. The CDR3 length is 15 residues. V shed 6 bases and J 2 bases; nucleotides not matched to a gene: 8. Germline loops: CDR1 MNHEY, CDR2 SVGAGI. The CDR3 coding sequence is TGTGCCAGCAGAGAAGACAGGGGACCAAACTATGGCTACACCTTC. Its protein is CASREDRGPNYGYTF.

This chain joins TRBV29-1 and TRBJ1-1; D unclear. CDR3 length: 12 residues. Trimming took off 8 bases at V and 1 base at J, with 11 bases between the two ends. Germline V gene sequence: CDR1 SQVTM, CDR2 ANQGSEA. The CDR3 here is CSPRGRNTEAFF. The CDR3 coding sequence is TGCAGCCCCCGGGGAAGGAACACTGAAGCTTTCTTT.

V is TRBV6-1 and J is TRBJ2-5; no firm D call. The ends were cut back, 0 bases at V and 5 bases at J, with 25 bases in the middle. Germline-derived CDR1 and CDR2 are MNHNS and SASEGT. There are 19 residues in the CDR3. The CDR3 nucleotides read TGTGCCAGCAGTGAAGCCTTGCCGGGCCAACCAACCCCCAGGGAGACCCAGTACTTC. Amino acids: CASSEALPGQPTPRETQYF.

The V and J genes are TRBV4-2 and TRBJ2-1, with 8 positions matching TRBD1. Germline lookup yields CDR1 LGHNA and CDR2 YNFKEQ. Trimming removed 1 base from V and 2 bases from J; junction bases left unmatched: 4. This CDR3 comprises 16 residues. The DNA for the CDR3 is TGTGCCAGCAGCCAAGCGAAGACAGGGGCCTACAATGAGCAGTTCTTC. Protein sequence: CASSQAKTGAYNEQFF.

This clonotype has just a few counts. The chain is built from TRBV13 and TRBJ2-5, with 8 bases matching TRBD1. Germline V gene lookup returns CDR1 PRHDT and CDR2 FYEKMQ (reference sequence). Germline trimming cut 5 bases from V and 4 bases from J; bases unmatched to any gene: 6. CDR3 size: 14 residues. In DNA, the CDR3 is TGTGCCAGCAGCCTCTGGACAGGGCGAGAGACCCAGTACTTC. It encodes CASSLWTGRETQYF.

This chain connects TRBV7-2 to TRBJ2-1; possible D gene TRBD1, 5 bases. There are 15 residues in the CDR3. From germline, CDR1 is SGHTA and CDR2 FQGNSA. V was cut by 5 bases and J by 0 bases, with 11 bases left in between. CDR3 DNA: TGTGCCAGCAGCCCTGCAGGGTTCTCCTACAATGAGCAGTTCTTC. This gives the protein CASSPAGFSYNEQFF. Combining the CDR3 with reference TRBV7-2 and TRBJ2-1 gives the whole variable domain GAGVSQSPSNKVTEKGKDVELRCDPISGHTALYWYRQSLGQGLEFLIYFQGNSAPDKSGLPSDRFSAERTGGSVSTLTIQRTQQEDSAVYLCASSPAGFSYNEQFFGPGTRLTVL.

This clonotype has more than one count but fewer than ten. The genes are TRBV12-3 or TRBV12-4 and TRBJ2-7, with D maybe TRBD1 (5 bases). The CDR3 runs 13 residues. The V end was cut by 3 bases, the J end by 5 bases, with 11 bases between. The CDR3 bases are TGTGCCAGCAGTTTGGCACAGGAAAACGAGCAGTACTTC. Protein: CASSLAQENEQYF.

This chain joins TRBV5-1 and TRBJ1-5; D unresolved. The germline V and J ends were trimmed by 4 bases and 4 bases, with 12 bases remaining between them. Germline V gene lookup returns CDR1 SGHRS and CDR2 YFSETQ. The CDR3 extends over 14 amino acids. In DNA form, the CDR3 reads TGCGCCAGCAGCGAAGACGGACTAAATCAGCCCCAGCATTTT. The encoded protein is CASSEDGLNQPQHF.

In this sample, this clonotype turned up a few times. V is TRBV7-2 and J is TRBJ1-2, with TRBD1 identical over 7 bases. The V gene's germline CDR1 is SGHTA and CDR2 FQGNSA. The CDR3 sequence is 15 residues long. The V segment lost 2 bases and the J segment 5 bases; nucleotides outside the gene matches: 8. CDR3 residues: CASSLSTGPGYGYTF. CDR3 sequence (DNA): TGTGCCAGCAGCTTATCGACAGGGCCCGGGTATGGCTACACCTTC.

The rearrangement uses TRBV5-1 and TRBJ2-5; D call uncertain. Per germline, CDR1 SGHRS and CDR2 YFSETQ. This CDR3 has 14 amino acids. V was trimmed by 5 bases and J by 2 bases, leaving 13 bases between them. The CDR3 here is CASRRDFGQETQYF. The CDR3, as DNA: TGCGCCAGCAGGAGAGACTTCGGTCAAGAGACCCAGTACTTC.

The rearrangement joins TRBV5-1 to TRBJ1-6; 10 bases are a match to TRBD1. Trimming at V came to 3 bases and at J to 10 bases, leaving 7 bases not matched to a gene. The CDR3 covers 15 residues. Germline V lookup: CDR1 SGHRS, CDR2 YFSETQ. CDR3 amino acids: CASSSGTGVRSPLHF. The DNA for the CDR3 is TGCGCCAGCAGCTCCGGGACAGGGGTTCGGTCACCCCTCCACTTT.

V gene TRBV14 combines with J gene TRBJ2-7; TRBD1 matches at 7 bases. TRBJ2-5 explains the end of the DNA better; the J call may be wrong. The germline CDR1 and CDR2 sequences are SGHDN and FVKESK. The CDR3 consists of 15 residues. The DNA for the CDR3 is TGTGCCAGCAGCCTTGGACAGGCGGCTGCTGGGACCCAGTACTTC. Protein product: CASSLGQAAAGTQYF.

Regarding this clonotype: This may be a read error, as it is one base from a much larger clone. This chain links TRBV20-1 with TRBJ2-3; perhaps TRBD2 as D (5 bases). This CDR3 is built from 11 residues. V was clipped by 2 bases and J by 5 bases, with 5 bases between them. Germline V gene data show CDR1 as DFQATT and CDR2 as SNEGSKA (reference sequence). In DNA, the CDR3 is TGCAGTGCTAGACGGGAAGATACGCAGTATTTT. It codes for CSARREDTQYF.

This clonotype was seen a few times. The chain combines TRBV4-1 with TRBJ2-5; 9 positions match TRBD2. The trim removed 1 base at V and 2 bases at J, leaving 2 bases unmatched. CDR3 length equals 15 residues. Germline V gives CDR1 MGHRA, CDR2 YSYEKL. CDR3 loop: CASSQGGLAQETQYF. The CDR3 bases are TGCGCCAGCAGCCAAGGGGGACTAGCACAAGAGACCCAGTACTTC.

This clonotype was seen a handful of times. The chain employs TRBV27 and TRBJ2-5, with D tentatively TRBD2 (7 bases). The CDR3 totals 15 residues. Germline CDR1 reads MNHEY; CDR2 reads SMNVEV (reference sequence). V was clipped by 7 bases and J by 2 bases, with 17 bases between them. CDR3 amino acids: CASTPGGARQETQYF. In nucleotides, the CDR3 is TGTGCCAGCACCCCTGGGGGGGCGCGACAAGAGACCCAGTACTTC.

The genes are TRBV28 and TRBJ1-2, with D tentatively TRBD1 (6 bases). This CDR3 has 11 amino acids. Germline values: CDR1 MDHEN, CDR2 SYDVKM. V was pared by 8 bases and J by 3 bases, with 7 bases between. The CDR3 region has the DNA TGTGCCAGCGGGACATACTATGGCTACACCTTC. It yields the protein CASGTYYGYTF.

This sequence joins TRBV10-3 and TRBJ1-1; D gene unclear. This CDR3 comprises 13 residues. The germline V and J ends were trimmed by 4 bases and 3 bases, with 9 bases remaining between them. Germline V gene data show CDR1 as ENHRY and CDR2 as SYGVKD. The CDR3 reads CAISGGPYTEAFF. CDR3 DNA sequence: TGTGCCATCAGTGGGGGTCCGTACACTGAAGCTTTCTTT.